The rows below give T cell receptor beta chains drawn from one sample of a study of beta chain features in type 1 diabetes. TCRdb's table, derived via immunoSEQ multiplex PCR, lists solely in-frame clones and lacks some. This sample has roughly 500,000 clones; 30% occur once, and the top ten carry 0.065%. Sequencing input: naive CD4+ T cells from blood. These TCRs come from a man younger than 30 in good health. Both conserved end residues are part of each CDR3. A D gene is named only where the DNA matches it firmly. For some rows the clone size is stated as once, few or many, or as a class when expanded; others skip it.

J	D	size	V	DNA	CDR3
TRBJ2-5	NA	NA	TRBV2	TGTGCCAGCAGTGAAGCGCACAGGGTAGAGACCCAGTACTTC	CASSEAHRVETQYF
TRBJ2-7	TRBD2	few	TRBV29-1	TGCAGCGTTGAAGATCAGGGTAGCGGGCCCTCCTACGAGCAGTACTTC	CSVEDQGSGPSYEQYF
TRBJ2-5	NA	NA	TRBV2	TGTGCCAGCAGCATCCAAGAGACCCAGTACTTC	CASSIQETQYF
TRBJ1-2	NA	few	TRBV27	TGTGCCAGCAGTTTCAGGAATAACTATGGCTACACCTTC	CASSFRNNYGYTF
TRBJ2-3	TRBD1	few	TRBV7-9	TGTGCCAGCAGCTACAGGGGGCCGAAAGATACGCAGTATTTT	CASSYRGPKDTQYF
TRBJ2-5	NA	NA	TRBV2	TGTGCCAGCAGGACAGAGACCCAGTACTTC	CASRTETQYF
TRBJ2-1	NA	NA	TRBV4-1	TGCGCCAGCAGCCTCCTGTTCTCCTACAATGAGCAGTTCTTC	CASSLLFSYNEQFF
TRBJ2-7	NA	NA	TRBV7-9	TGTGCCAGCAGGGATGACGACTCGGCCGTGTACGAGCAGTACTTC	CASRDDDSAVYEQYF
TRBJ1-2	TRBD1	NA	TRBV30	TGTGCCTGGAGTGCGGACAGGGTTTATGGCTACACCTTC	CAWSADRVYGYTF
TRBJ2-7	NA	once	TRBV7-2	TGTGCCAGCAGCTTAGATCCGCAGGGCAACGAGCAGTACTTC	CASSLDPQGNEQYF
TRBJ1-2	NA	few	TRBV13	TGTGCCAGCAGCTTAGGCCCCCAGGGCGGTTATGGCTACACCTTC	CASSLGPQGGYGYTF
TRBJ2-7	TRBD2	NA	TRBV19	TGTGCCAGTAGTGCGGCTAGCGGGAGTGCCTACGAGCAGTACTTC	CASSAASGSAYEQYF
TRBJ2-5	NA	NA	TRBV29-1	TGCAGCTCCGGCGGTGGCCAAGAGACCCAGTACTTC	CSSGGGQETQYF
TRBJ2-1	NA	once	TRBV4-1	TGCGCCAGCAGCCAAGTTCCCGTCAGGAATGAGCAGTTCTTC	CASSQVPVRNEQFF
TRBJ2-1	NA	few	TRBV4-3	TGCGCCAGCAGCCAACCACAGGGTGAGGAGCAGTTCTTC	CASSQPQGEEQFF
TRBJ2-7	NA	NA	TRBV30	TGTGCCTGGGACCGGGATATGGAGTCCTACGAGCAGTACTTC	CAWDRDMESYEQYF
TRBJ2-7	TRBD2	few	TRBV7-9	TGTGCCAGCAGCGGGACTAGCGCGACCTACGAGCAGTACTTC	CASSGTSATYEQYF
TRBJ1-1	TRBD1	few	TRBV9	TGTGCCAGCAGCGTACGGACAGGGGAGACTGAAGCTTTCTTT	CASSVRTGETEAFF
TRBJ2-5	NA	few	TRBV25-1	TGTGCCAGCAGTGAATGGTTGGCAAAAAGGGTGGAGACCCAGTACTTC	CASSEWLAKRVETQYF
TRBJ1-1	NA	once	TRBV6-5	TGTGCCAGCAGTTACACCAGGAACACTGAAGCTTTCTTT	CASSYTRNTEAFF
TRBJ2-3	TRBD2	few	TRBV10-3	TGTGCCATCAGTGAGGGAGGGACTAGCGGGAGAGGAGATACGCAGTATTTT	CAISEGGTSGRGDTQYF
TRBJ2-7	NA	few	TRBV30	TGTGCCTGGGAGCAGAGCTCCTACGAGCAGTACTTC	CAWEQSSYEQYF
TRBJ2-3	NA	few	TRBV9	TGTGCCAGCAGCGTAGACCCTAACACAGATACGCAGTATTTT	CASSVDPNTDTQYF
TRBJ2-7	TRBD2	few	TRBV11-1	TGTGCCAGCAGCCTGGGAGGGAACTCCTACGAGCAGTACTTC	CASSLGGNSYEQYF
TRBJ2-1	NA	NA	TRBV6-5	TGTGCCACCCAAAGGGCGGGCCACTCCTACAATGAGCAGTTCTTC	CATQRAGHSYNEQFF